These 8 T cell receptor beta chains were sequenced from one sample in a study of control samples from healthy donors and cancer patients. The data were produced by immunoSEQ multiplex PCR, yet TCRdb's version contains in-frame clones alone and is incomplete. Of 150,000 or so clones in the sample, 80% to 95% were seen once. The specimen was blood. All receptors come from a man aged 18 to 30 in good health.

CDR3 DNA sequence: TGTGCCAGTAGTGTCCCGGGACAGGAATTCAATCAGCCCCAGCATTTT. Residues: CASSVPGQEFNQPQHF. The chain combines TRBV19 with TRBJ1-5, with TRBD1 matching 8 bases. The junction had 9 bases not matched to a gene; V was cut back by 5 bases and J by 3 bases. Looked up from germline, CDR1 is LNHDA and CDR2 is SQIVND (reference sequence). The CDR3 has 16 residues.

This clone showed up just once. This chain connects TRBV5-4 to TRBJ1-1; a weak D match, TRBD1 (5 bases). V was pared by 4 bases and J by 4 bases, with 11 bases between. The CDR3 is 13 amino acids. The germline CDR1 and CDR2 sequences are SGHNT and YYREEE (reference sequence). The CDR3 DNA reads TGTGCCAGCAGCCCGGGGACGGGCACTGAAGCTTTCTTT. Protein product: CASSPGTGTEAFF. The whole variable domain, remainder taken from reference TRBV5-4 and TRBJ1-1, is ETGVTQSPTHLIKTRGQQVTLRCSSQSGHNTVSWYQQALGQGPQFIFQYYREEENGRGNFPPRFSGLQFPNYSSELNVNALELDDSALYLCASSPGTGTEAFFGQGTRLTVV.

The chain combines TRBV5-5 with TRBJ1-4, with TRBD1 as a possible D gene (6 bases). Germline-derived CDR1 and CDR2 are SGHKS and YYEKEE (reference sequence). This CDR3 contains 14 residues. Trimming pared 4 bases from V and 3 bases from J, leaving 10 bases between. CDR3 amino acids: CASSPRTANEKLFF. CDR3 sequence (DNA): TGTGCCAGCAGCCCAAGGACAGCTAATGAAAAACTGTTTTTT.

The rearrangement uses TRBV19 and TRBJ1-1; the match to TRBD1 covers 8 bases. The CDR3 has 16 amino acids. Looked up from germline, CDR1 is LNHDA and CDR2 is SQIVND (reference sequence). The V and J ends lost 3 bases and 1 base, in that order; junction bases with no gene match: 7. The CDR3 nucleotides read TGTGCCAGTAGTATTAAATTAGGACAGGGGAACACTGAAGCTTTCTTT. This translates into CASSIKLGQGNTEAFF.

This clone was recorded a few times. The chain employs TRBV10-2 and TRBJ1-2; D is perhaps TRBD1 (5 bases). The CDR3 spans 16 residues. The V end was cut by 5 bases, the J end by 5 bases, with 21 bases between. The V gene's germline CDR1 is WSHSY and CDR2 SAAADI. CDR3 sequence: CASSTLIQERGYGYTF. The CDR3 coding sequence is TGCGCCAGCAGTACCCTTATCCAGGAAAGGGGATATGGCTACACCTTC.

The chain employs TRBV18 and TRBJ1-6; a weak D match, TRBD1 (5 bases). The CDR3 covers 16 residues. Germline CDR1 and CDR2: KGHSH and LQKENI. Trimming took off 6 bases at V and 9 bases at J, with 21 bases between the two ends. The CDR3 is CASSLSGGERISPLHF. As DNA, the CDR3 is TGTGCCAGCTCTCTGTCCGGGGGGGAGCGGATTTCACCCCTCCACTTT.

The chain has TRBV7-9 and TRBJ1-2; possible D gene TRBD1, 5 bases. Germline assignment: CDR1 SEHNR and CDR2 FQNEAQ (reference sequence). V was cut by 5 bases and J by 8 bases, with 15 bases left in between. The CDR3 loop spans 13 amino acids. CDR3 residues: CASSPGTARGYTF. CDR3 DNA: TGTGCCAGCAGCCCAGGGACTGCCAGGGGCTACACCTTC.

V is TRBV28 and J is TRBJ1-6, with D possibly being TRBD1 (5 bases). This CDR3 contains 17 residues. Per the germline V gene, CDR1 is MDHEN and CDR2 is SYDVKM. The V end lost 5 bases, the J end lost 5 bases, and 19 bases lay between the germline ends. CDR3 protein: CASSPPGGRSHNSPLHF. DNA of the CDR3: TGTGCCAGCAGTCCTCCCGGGGGGAGATCCCATAATTCACCCCTCCACTTT.